The clone carrying this TCR beta chain was seen only a few times. What it binds is unknown. This sample is drawn from a study of T-cell memory formation after mild COVID-19. For the study at large: Largely, TCR clusters stayed within a single donor. The study, taken as a whole, reports: Mainly in CM and EM were contracting CD4+ clones; CD8+ were in EMRA.

TCRdb analysed the 5' RACE reads with MiXCR anew, one entry per CDR3 protein. This table has 500,000 to 550,000 distinct CDR3 sequences, about 20% appearing once. CDR3 length: 15 residues. The germline V gene has CDR1 SEHNR and CDR2 FQNEAQ (reference sequence). Deletions cut 1 base from V and 7 bases from J, with 14 bases between. This chain connects TRBV7-9 to TRBJ2-1; a weak D match, TRBD2 (6 bases). Sequenced material: PBMCs or a T cell subset sorted from them (not recorded which). The receptor's source is an adult woman who had mild COVID-19 (a few samples of this study predate the infection). Cell type and time point are not known. CDR3 sequence: CASSLVRESWNEQFF. Written as DNA, the CDR3 is TGTGCCAGCAGCTTAGTACGGGAGAGTTGGAATGAGCAGTTCTTC.